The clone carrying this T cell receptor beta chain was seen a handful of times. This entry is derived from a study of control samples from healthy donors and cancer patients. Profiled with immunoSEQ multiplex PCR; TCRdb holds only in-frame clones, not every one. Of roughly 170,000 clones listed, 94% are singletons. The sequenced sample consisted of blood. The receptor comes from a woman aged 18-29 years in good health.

The CDR3 region is CASSPRRLDLEQYF. In DNA form, the CDR3 reads TGTGCCAGCAGTCCAAGGAGACTAGACCTCGAGCAGTACTTC. The chain combines TRBV6-2 or TRBV6-3 with TRBJ2-7; perhaps TRBD2 as D (6 bases). CDR3 length: 14 residues. V lost 5 bases, J lost 6 bases, and 17 bases lay in between. Germline V lookup: CDR1 MNHEY, CDR2 SVGEGT.